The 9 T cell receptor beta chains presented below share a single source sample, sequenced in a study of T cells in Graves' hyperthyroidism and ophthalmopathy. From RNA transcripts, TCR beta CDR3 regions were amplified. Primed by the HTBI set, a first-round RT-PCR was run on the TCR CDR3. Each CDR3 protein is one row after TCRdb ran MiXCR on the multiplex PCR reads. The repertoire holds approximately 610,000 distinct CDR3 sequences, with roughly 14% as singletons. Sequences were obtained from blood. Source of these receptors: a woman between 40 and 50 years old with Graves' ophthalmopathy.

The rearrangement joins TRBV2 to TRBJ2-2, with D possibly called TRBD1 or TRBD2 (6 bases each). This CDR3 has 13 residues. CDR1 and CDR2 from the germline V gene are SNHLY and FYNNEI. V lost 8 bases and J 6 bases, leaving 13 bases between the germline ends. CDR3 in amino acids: CASRGQGAGELFF. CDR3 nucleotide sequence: TGTGCCAGCCGGGGGCAGGGAGCCGGGGAGCTGTTTTTT.

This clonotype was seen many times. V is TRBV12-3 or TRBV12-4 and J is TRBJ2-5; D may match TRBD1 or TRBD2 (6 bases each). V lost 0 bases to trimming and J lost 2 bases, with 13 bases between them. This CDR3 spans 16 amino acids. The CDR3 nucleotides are TGTGCCAGCAGTTTAGCTTTCGCGGGACAACAAGAGACCCAGTACTTC. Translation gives CASSLAFAGQQETQYF.

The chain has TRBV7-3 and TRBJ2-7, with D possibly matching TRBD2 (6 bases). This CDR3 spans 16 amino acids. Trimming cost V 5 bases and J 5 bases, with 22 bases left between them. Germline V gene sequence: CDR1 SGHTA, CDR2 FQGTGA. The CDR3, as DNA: TGTGCCAGCAGCCCGGATTCGGGACTCGCAACCCACGAGCAGTACTTC. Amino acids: CASSPDSGLATHEQYF.

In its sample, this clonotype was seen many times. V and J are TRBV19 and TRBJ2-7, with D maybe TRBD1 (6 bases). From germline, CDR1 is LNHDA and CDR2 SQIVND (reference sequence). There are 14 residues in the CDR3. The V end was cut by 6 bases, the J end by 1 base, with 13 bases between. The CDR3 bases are TGTGCCAGTAGGCCGGGACATAAATCCTACGAGCAGTACTTC. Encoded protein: CASRPGHKSYEQYF.

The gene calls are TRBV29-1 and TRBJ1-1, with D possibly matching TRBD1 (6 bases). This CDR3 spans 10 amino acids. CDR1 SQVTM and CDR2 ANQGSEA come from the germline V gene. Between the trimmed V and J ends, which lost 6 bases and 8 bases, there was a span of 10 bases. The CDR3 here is CSVTDREAFF. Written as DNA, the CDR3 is TGCAGCGTGACCGACAGGGAAGCTTTCTTT.

CDR3 amino acids: CAWSPRGSYGYTF. The CDR3 nucleotides read TGTGCCTGGAGTCCACGGGGCAGCTATGGCTACACCTTC. This rearrangement joins TRBV30 to TRBJ1-2; D is perhaps TRBD1 (5 bases). V lost 2 bases and J lost 4, with 11 bases in between. Germline values: CDR1 GTSNPN, CDR2 SVGIG (reference sequence). This CDR3 has 13 residues.

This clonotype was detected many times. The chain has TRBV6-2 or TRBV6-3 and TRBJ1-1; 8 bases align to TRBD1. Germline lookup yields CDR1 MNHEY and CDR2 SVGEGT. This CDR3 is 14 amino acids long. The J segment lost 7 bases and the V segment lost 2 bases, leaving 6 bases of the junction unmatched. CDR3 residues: CASSYGDRRGEAFF. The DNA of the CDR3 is TGTGCCAGCAGTTACGGGGACAGGAGGGGTGAAGCTTTCTTT.

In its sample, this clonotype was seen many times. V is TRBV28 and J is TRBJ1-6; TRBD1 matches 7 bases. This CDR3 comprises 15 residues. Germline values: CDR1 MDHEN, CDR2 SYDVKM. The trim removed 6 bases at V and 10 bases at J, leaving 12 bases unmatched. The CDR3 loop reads CASRIGGAGGSPLHF. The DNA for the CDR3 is TGTGCCAGCAGGATAGGGGGCGCGGGAGGGTCACCCCTCCACTTT.

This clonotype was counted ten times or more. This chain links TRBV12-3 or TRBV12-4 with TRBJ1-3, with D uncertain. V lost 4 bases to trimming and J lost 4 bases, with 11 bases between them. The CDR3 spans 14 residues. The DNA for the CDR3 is TGTGCCAGCAGTTCCACAGATCCGGGAAACACCATATATTTT. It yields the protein CASSSTDPGNTIYF.